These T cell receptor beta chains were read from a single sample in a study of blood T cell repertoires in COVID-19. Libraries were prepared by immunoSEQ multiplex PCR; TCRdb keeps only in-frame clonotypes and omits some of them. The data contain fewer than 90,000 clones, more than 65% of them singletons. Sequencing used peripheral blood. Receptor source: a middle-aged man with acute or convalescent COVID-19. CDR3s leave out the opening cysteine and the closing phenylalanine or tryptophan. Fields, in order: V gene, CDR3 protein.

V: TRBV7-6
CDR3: ASSLQGSSPLH

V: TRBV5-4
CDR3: ASSPRGGETEAF

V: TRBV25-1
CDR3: ASSLTGGNEAF

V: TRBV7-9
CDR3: ASSGDKGFFPQETQY

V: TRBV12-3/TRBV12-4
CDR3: ASSGGAHGYT

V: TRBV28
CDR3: ASSLQTDRGGYT

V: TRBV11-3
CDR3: ASSQGATLGTQY

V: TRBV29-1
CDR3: SVETGGRSYEQY

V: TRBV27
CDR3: ASSLWGGLGKF

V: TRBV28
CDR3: ASRPQFGGSA

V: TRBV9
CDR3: ASSVGTSGSREQF

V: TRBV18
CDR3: ASSYQRQGDGYT

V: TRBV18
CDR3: ASSPPTVLNTGELF

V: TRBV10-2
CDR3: ATHGGETQY

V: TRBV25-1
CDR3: ASSGTSNQPQH

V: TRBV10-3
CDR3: AISESNRRQETQY

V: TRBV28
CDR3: ASSRQGYQPQH

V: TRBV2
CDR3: ASSASADTSTDTQY

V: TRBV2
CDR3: ASSENRVTSGRTDTQY

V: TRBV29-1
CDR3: SVGIGTANTEAF

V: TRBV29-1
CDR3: SAAGSGEQY

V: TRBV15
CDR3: ATSSRESEQF

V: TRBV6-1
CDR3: ASSELAGAGDEQY

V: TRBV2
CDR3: ASSELASSYNEQF

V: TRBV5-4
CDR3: ASSQPGSNTEAF

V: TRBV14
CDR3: ASTKLQGSVTEAF